Sequencing of this T cell receptor beta chain was carried out in a study of naive and memory T cell subsets. Study-level findings and limits: TCRs were reportedly recovered from both biopsy types, mostly tuberculin test sites. TCR transcript changes with activation or differentiation may affect this RNA method.

Four PCR rounds used nested alpha and beta constant region primers plus the SP2 primer. Reverse transcription of blood and skin TCR RNA was primed at alpha and beta constant regions. TCRdb reanalysed the UMI-ligation and nested PCR reads using MiXCR and keeps one entry per CDR3 protein. The sample has fewer than 35,000 distinct CDR3 sequences, roughly 6.6% seen once; the top ten hold approximately 2.8%. As for treatment: skin biopsy from PPD injection site in Mantoux-positive individual. An oligonucleotide containing a UMI was ligated to the 3' end of TCR cDNA. Individuals with a positive Mantoux test gave biopsies from PPD-injected skin. This clonotype was found a few times. Its target is not known. The source is an adult in good health. Source: skin, taken from a tuberculin skin test site.

For the CDR3, the DNA is TGCGCCAGCAGCCAGATCACCGGGCCCAACTATGGCTACACCTTC. Translation gives CASSQITGPNYGYTF. This rearrangement joins TRBV4-1 to TRBJ1-2; D gene ambiguous. CDR1 MGHRA and CDR2 YSYEKL come from the germline V gene. The CDR3 loop spans 15 amino acids. Trimming stripped 3 bases from V and 2 bases from J, with 13 bases between.